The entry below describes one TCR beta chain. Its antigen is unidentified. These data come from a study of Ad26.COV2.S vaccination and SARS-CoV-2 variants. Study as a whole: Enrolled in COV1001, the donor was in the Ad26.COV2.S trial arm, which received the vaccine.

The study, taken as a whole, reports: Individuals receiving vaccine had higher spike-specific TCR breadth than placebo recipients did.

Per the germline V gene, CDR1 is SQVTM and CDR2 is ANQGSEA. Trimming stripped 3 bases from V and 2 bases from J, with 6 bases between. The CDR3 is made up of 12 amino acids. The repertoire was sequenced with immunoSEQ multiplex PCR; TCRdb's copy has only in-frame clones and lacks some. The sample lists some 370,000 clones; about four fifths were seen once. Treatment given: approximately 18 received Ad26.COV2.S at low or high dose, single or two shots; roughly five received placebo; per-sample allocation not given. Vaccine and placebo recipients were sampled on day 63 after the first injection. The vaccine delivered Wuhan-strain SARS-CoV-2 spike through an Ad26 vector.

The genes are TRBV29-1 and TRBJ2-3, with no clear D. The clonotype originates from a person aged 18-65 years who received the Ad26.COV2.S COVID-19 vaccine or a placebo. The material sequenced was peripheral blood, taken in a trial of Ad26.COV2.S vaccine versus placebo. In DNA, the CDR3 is TGCAGCGTTGATAGCAACACAGATACGCAGTATTTT. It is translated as CSVDSNTDTQYF.